This T cell receptor (beta chain) was recorded in a study of technical replicates of blood from a few donors. This CDR3 is built from 17 residues. Germline CDR1 MGHRA, CDR2 YSYEKL. V was clipped by 2 bases and J by 7 bases, with 23 bases between them. Profiled with immunoSEQ multiplex PCR; TCRdb holds only in-frame clones, not every one. Among more than 65,000 clones listed, 96% were seen once. This rearrangement joins TRBV4-1 to TRBJ1-1; D remains unclear. Sequenced material: T cells isolated from PBMCs. This sequence was found in a human donor in good health. The CDR3 loop reads CASSQLIRSVLPSEAFF. The CDR3, as DNA: TGCGCCAGCAGCCAACTAATAAGGAGTGTTCTACCGAGTGAAGCTTTCTTT.